Shown below are 3 T cell receptor beta chains from a single sample sequenced in a study of blood T cell repertoires in COVID-19. Assay: immunoSEQ multiplex PCR; the TCRdb copy retains only in-frame clones and omits some. The repertoire consists of around 250,000 clones, with about 87% occurring once and the leading ten covering 1.5% to 2%. Sequencing used PBMCs or T cells enriched from blood (not recorded which). The receptors were gathered from a woman aged 45-59 years who had recovered from COVID-19.

This clone turned up a few times. This sample includes further DNA sequences coding for the same CDR3. The chain combines TRBV18 with TRBJ2-1, with 11 bases fitting TRBD1. With 5 bases clipped from V and 7 bases from J, the junction kept 4 bases outside the gene matches. The CDR3 spans 14 residues. CDR1 and CDR2 from the germline V gene are KGHSH and LQKENI. CDR3 loop: CASSAGTGGNEQFF. DNA of the CDR3: TGTGCCAGCTCAGCCGGGACAGGGGGTAATGAGCAGTTCTTC.

This chain connects TRBV11-2 to TRBJ1-2, with D unclear. Per germline, CDR1 SGHAT and CDR2 FQNNGV. V lost 1 base to trimming and J lost 4 bases, with 16 bases between them. CDR3 size: 16 residues. The CDR3 nucleotides are TGTGCCAGCAGCTTAGCCAAAGGGAAGGGAGCCTATGGCTACACCTTC. Translation gives CASSLAKGKGAYGYTF.

The chain carries TRBV12-5 and TRBJ1-2, with 7 bases that match TRBD1. Germline values: CDR1 LGHNT, CDR2 FRNRAP. V lost 1 base, J lost 6 bases, and 8 bases stayed unmatched. The CDR3 spans 15 residues. CDR3 residues: CASGLATGWENGYTF. In nucleotides, the CDR3 is TGTGCTAGTGGTTTGGCGACAGGGTGGGAGAATGGCTACACCTTC.